This T cell receptor beta chain was profiled in a study of blood T cell repertoires in COVID-19. About the study: In each case, the material was cDNA or gDNA derived from T cells, B-cell-depleted T cells, or PBMCs.

Clinical history as reported by participants underpinned cohort assignment. Each recovered donor of Cohort 3 presented with two negative PCRs, clearance, or symptom resolution. This CDR3 comprises 16 residues. Germline V gives CDR1 KGHDR, CDR2 SFDVKD. Trimming cost V 3 bases and J 0 bases; bases outside gene matches: 4. Per the study methods: The authors estimated nucleated cell counts from reference gene primer amplification. This table comes from immunoSEQ multiplex PCR, and its TCRdb copy is limited to in-frame clones, with some not included. The V and J calls and the clone size are those of that table, but D and trimming were determined from the DNA. The table records approximately 270,000 clones, nearly 90% of them present only once.

Sequencing was carried out using PBMCs or T cells enriched from blood (not recorded which). The clonotype was recovered from an older woman who had recovered from COVID-19. The chain employs TRBV24-1 and TRBJ1-2; 9 bases match TRBD1. CDR3 DNA: TGTGCCACCAGTGATCCGGGGACAGGGCCTAACTATGGCTACACCTTC. It encodes CATSDPGTGPNYGYTF.